This T cell receptor (beta chain) was recorded in a study of neurological immune-mediated disorders (dated by TCRdb to between 2017 and 2020). For the study in its entirety: Peripheral blood TCR-beta repertoires from patients with HTLV-I-associated myelopathy (HAM/TSP), patients with multiple sclerosis, and healthy controls were compared in the study using UMI-based sequencing. The cohort included 60 to 75 subjects: approximately 15 with HAM/TSP, around 34 with multiple sclerosis, and approximately 20 healthy controls. The approximately 96 TCR-beta libraries covered PBMC samples along with longitudinal samples, technical triplicates, and paired sorted CD4+ and CD8+ T-cell subsets. The paper's findings and limits, for the study overall: No identical CDR3 amino acid sequences were found to be shared among expanded clones across subjects, suggesting that TCR-beta repertoires were private in all groups. TCR clonal expansion was greatest in HAM/TSP patients and smallest in MS patients, who ranked below even healthy controls.

For sorted-subset TCR libraries, over 900,000 sorted CD4+ or CD8+ T cells were used. PBMCs were separated from peripheral blood using Ficoll-Hypaque density gradient centrifugation and then cryopreserved in liquid nitrogen. The study also sequenced paired sorted CD4+ and CD8+ subsets from healthy controls, HAM/TSP patients and MS patients. The table lists this clonotype with many counts. Its antigen target is currently unknown. The input lacks base qualities; no much larger clone sits a single base away. To synthesize cDNA, template-switch 5'RACE was performed with a primer carrying a 10-nucleotide random unique molecular identifier so that each TCR transcript was tagged. Every sequencing run yielded over 160 million TCR-beta sequences covering 15-18 subjects. The RNeasy kit was used to extract total RNA. Using the KAPA Real-time Library Amplification kit, TCR-beta VDJ regions were amplified with primers for the TCR constant region and the 5'RACE anchor. Sample indexes and Illumina adaptors were added in a first PCR, and a second PCR then increased library yield. After purification with Ampure beads, the TCR product of roughly 650 bp was size-selected on a 2% E-gel SizeSelection system. Library quality was checked on a Bioanalyzer, concentration was measured with Qubit, and libraries were quantified with the Kapa Library Quantification kit before pooling. Libraries were sequenced paired-end 2 x 150 bp on an Illumina HiSeq 2500. To increase sequence diversity, about 25-30% phiX was spiked into each library pool. As for the original processing: The quality-filtered reads were processed with the UMI-based MiGEC pipeline, whose error correction step removed more than 80% of the raw TCR sequences. IMGT germline references were used for alignment of VDJ genes, and clonotypes were defined by a unique CDR3 amino acid sequence together with V-J genes. Clonal expansion, Shannon diversity and CDR3 relatedness (CalcPairwiseDistances, ClusterSamples) were evaluated with VDJtools, and phylogenetic trees were built with CLCbio workbench. A clone was classed as expanded if it had 8 or more unique UMIs, a cutoff based on coefficient-of-variation modelling across technical triplicates. TCRdb reworked the public reads: Q25 trimming with fastp, MiXCR clone assembly, productive beta chains retained. For every CDR3 protein sequence, its rows merge into one entry that carries the most common genes and DNA. The V and J calls and clone size come from TCRdb's table, not from the authors' own analysis. The sample has 35,000 to 40,000 distinct CDR3 sequences on record, approximately 10% of them singletons. Jointly, the top ten make up 3.9% of the sample.

CDR1 and CDR2, looked up from the germline V gene, are SGHRS and YFSETQ. CDR3 length: 13 amino acids, cysteine to phenylalanine. The CDR3 DNA has 39 bases and is translated from base 1. Trimming at the junction amounts to 0 bases on V and 1 base on J, and the germline ends lie 4 bases apart. Sequencing was performed on CD4+ T cells from blood. The source of this sequence is a young woman with HTLV-1-associated myelopathy (HAM/TSP). Recombination joined TRBV5-1 with TRBJ1-2; too little of a D gene remains to name it. The CDR3 protein is CASSLEVNYGYTF. The DNA sequence follows: TGCGCCAGCAGCTTGGAGGTTAACTATGGCTACACCTTC.